This T cell receptor (beta chain) was retrieved from a study of cytomegalovirus exposure and HLA in healthy donors (dated by TCRdb to the late 2010s). Regarding the research as a whole: An earlier analysis of approximately 640 of the donors reported 250 to 300 Gb of sequence data and 117 million unique TCR beta sequences from 190 million or so T cells. Approximately 310 gigabases of sequencing data and tens of millions of unique TCR sequences were included in an early release covering over 600 HLA-typed donors. The genetic ancestry cluster associated with self-reported Caucasian donors included 70% to 85% of the 350 to 500 genotyped donors. The study aimed to test whether signatures of past pathogen exposure could be identified by cataloging public T cell receptors. The study profiled the T cell repertoires of around 700 subjects by immunosequencing and related them to cytomegalovirus serostatus. Besides the first cohort of under 700 subjects, a separate validation cohort made up of 120 different subjects was used. To predict cytomegalovirus infection status, the study combined high-throughput TCR immunosequencing, statistical association of individual TCRs with disease status, and machine learning. To study patterns of TCR occurrence, a later analysis re-analyzed previously published TCR beta repertoires from 700 or so donors and added high-resolution HLA genotyping. In the later analysis, no new phenotypic data were used to find candidate immune exposures; instead, reliance was placed on TCR beta sequences and their occurrence across donors. An earlier analysis of 500 to 650 of the donors applied high-throughput TCR beta sequencing to assess whether each TCR beta V gene segment acted as functional or pseudogenic. Donor age, sex, ethnicity and CMV serostatus were collected together with the repertoire data. A later genetic analysis took genome-wide SNP genotypes for about three fifths of the 666 donors and used that subset as a discovery cohort. Every discovery cohort repertoire had been produced on one sequencing platform. Class I and class II HLA loci were covered by the typing at four-digit resolution. The number of donors typed differed by locus, with roughly 629-640 for A, B, C, DRB1 and DQB1, 522 for DQA1, 606 for DPA1, and 400 to 490 for DPB1. Because of strong linkage in the cohort, five DR-DQ haplotypes were treated as single units for association and clustering. Across around 400 genotyped donors of the cohort, an average of about 250,000 unique TCR beta nucleotide sequences per donor were sequenced, and approximately 19% of those sequences were non-productive. Findings and caveats that apply to the study as a whole: V-gene and J-gene trimming of TCR beta chains was associated with a missense DCLRE1C variant in a later genetic analysis, and the association was replicated in an independent cohort. In both the original and validation cohorts, the classifier was reported to diagnose cytomegalovirus status with high specificity and sensitivity. Because HLA typing was missing for some donors at each locus, association tests included only the typed subset. According to a later analysis, parvovirus B19, influenza, CMV and Epstein-Barr virus appeared linked to several top co-occurrence clusters. The study listed 150 to 200 TCR beta chains as associated with cytomegalovirus. A later genetic analysis reported fewer N-insertions in productive TCRs among donors in an Asian-associated ancestry cluster than the roughly 620-donor mean. Linkage disequilibrium might explain the correlated functional status among segregating V segments, but an unknown experimental factor could not be excluded. Roughly uniform sequencing depth across donors was assumed in presence/absence analyses, although this assumption may not hold. The earlier analysis of about 600 of the donors excluded approximately 17 rarely observed V segments, including chromosome 9 orphons, because counts were too low. A few of the identified cytomegalovirus-associated TCR beta chains were confirmed in vitro to be specific for cytomegalovirus antigens. Specific HLA alleles were associated with over 15,000 TCR beta sequences at a false discovery rate of 0.05 in a later analysis. Assigning TCR associations to individual alleles was difficult when HLA alleles, especially DR and DQ, strongly co-occurred. Some IMGT-functional V segments, including TRBV6-2 and TRBV6-3, could not be told apart with the 87-base-pair reads, so those segments were excluded. In this cohort, only TCR beta chains were sequenced, and detectable features were limited by the absence of alpha or paired-chain data. In a later analysis, HLA-associated TCR beta chains were found to be more clonally expanded and to have lower generation probabilities than equally common non-associated chains. Most CMV-associated TCR beta chains appeared to be HLA-restricted in a later analysis, and the HLA associations seemed to be driven largely by CMV exposure. An earlier analysis of 450 to 750 of the donors showed that most TCR beta V segments appeared in productive rearrangements either about 90% or about 30% of the time, which broadly matched IMGT annotations. For the cohort, immune exposure information was limited to CMV serostatus. Across donors, most TCR sequences were observed very rarely, whereas some public TCRs were present in many individuals. The authors suggested that the approach could potentially be extended to other disease states and immunological phenotypes. A cluster of highly shared sequence variants was judged likely to represent a technical artifact of the sequencing pipeline. In a later analysis, the rate of TCR association differed among HLA loci, with DRB1 alleles having the most associated TCRs and HLA-C alleles having the fewest. A further reported finding was that TCR beta sequences accurately predicted the HLA-A and HLA-B alleles for most subjects in the first cohort.

In regard to this clone: This clone's antigen is unknown. The input lacks base qualities; no much larger clone sits a single base away.

The library was prepared using the immunoSEQ multiplex PCR assay. A mixture of 60 forward primers for TCR Vbeta segments and 13 reverse primers for TCR Jbeta segments was used in the multiplex PCR. The CDR3 region of rearranged TCR beta genes was amplified from genomic DNA by a multiplex PCR assay. On the Illumina HiSeq System, the amplified TCR beta libraries were sequenced as 87-base-pair reads. The published analysis was carried out like this. A later analysis counted tens of millions of unique TCR beta chains across the 666 repertoires, and some 11 million of these chains were shared by at least two donors. To remove PCR and sequencing errors, raw reads were error-corrected and collapsed into unique sequences using a nearest-neighbor algorithm that merged closely related sequences. V, D and J gene segments were assigned by aligning CDR3 sequences to IMGT reference sequences. For a sequence to be retained, a match of at least six nucleotides to both a V gene segment and a J gene segment was required. Rearrangements were classified as productive when the CDR3 lacked stop codons and remained in frame with V and J, and all other rearrangements were classified as non-productive. CDR3 was defined according to IMGT convention as the region running from the second conserved V-encoded cysteine to the conserved J-encoded phenylalanine. Sequences without an unambiguous match to a single V gene segment were excluded from the earlier analysis of 500 to 700 of the donors. An earlier analysis of 500 to 700 of the donors classified V segments as functional when productive rearrangements were above 56.7% and as segregating when the standard deviation between donors was above 5%. To diagnose cytomegalovirus status from the catalog of TCR beta chain sequences, a statistical classification framework was built. In a later analysis, V and J genes were assigned by comparing TCR nucleotide sequences against IMGT/GENE-DB human TR gene sequences. The TCRdist pipeline was used in a later analysis to assign CDR3 sequences and most-parsimonious VDJ recombination scenarios. In a later analysis, each TCR beta chain was defined by its CDR3 amino acid sequence together with its V-gene family, and reads lacking a unique V-gene family were excluded. To address suspected cross-contamination and a sequencing artifact, a later analysis removed over 500 highly shared, low-generation-probability nucleotide sequences. In a later analysis, a clonal expansion index for each public chain was calculated from normalized within-repertoire ranks of inferred template counts. A later analysis computed generation probabilities with a VDJ recombination model fitted to out-of-frame rearrangements, and checked the results against IGoR. A later analysis scored TCR-TCR, TCR-HLA and TCR-CMV co-occurrence with hypergeometric tests, applying a repertoire-size bias correction to TCR pairs. A later analysis estimated false discovery rates by permuting HLA or CMV assignments 20 times. In a later analysis, co-occurring TCRs were grouped with DBSCAN, and TCRdist sequence similarity was added when clustering was performed within HLA-allele-positive subsets. Repertoires with fewer than 30,000 or more than 120,000 public chains, plus five repertoires with anomalous nucleotide sharing, were excluded from co-occurrence clustering. TCRdb took this table from immuneACCESS and kept in-frame rearrangements with V and J called. Such tables lack part of the clones; where checked against another copy, unresolved V genes explain under half of the gap, and the rest is unexplained. Clonal size and the V and J genes are those of that table, whereas D and trimming came from the DNA. The sample table shows some 99,000 clones, and roughly 67% are seen once. The ten largest clones represent approximately 8.4% of the sample.

The cohort comprised some 700 healthy bone marrow donors. All cohort members were sampled while nominally healthy, although unrecorded immune exposures were likely present. The donor tested CMV seronegative, placing the donor among the 300 to 400 seronegative members of the cohort. Each donor provided a peripheral blood sample, and peripheral blood mononuclear cells were used for TCR beta sequencing. The Qiagen DNeasy Blood Extraction Kit was used to extract genomic DNA from the blood cell samples. From the cysteine through the phenylalanine, the CDR3 covers 16 amino acids. The read is trimmed to its CDR3 DNA, 48 bases read in frame from base 1. Per the germline V gene, SGHVS is the CDR1 and FQNEAQ is the CDR2. Trimming leaves V shorter by 2 bases and J shorter by 4 bases, with the junction holding 7 bases beyond the gene matches.

The rearrangement combines TRBV7-8 with TRBJ2-1, with TRBD2 identical over 8 junction bases. The receptor was derived from a man aged 35-49 years in good health and CMV-seronegative. The sequenced sample was PBMCs. The nucleotides are TGTGCCAGCAGCTTAAGTTCCCGGGGGGGGTACAATGAGCAGTTCTTC. Translated, it gives CASSLSSRGGYNEQFF.